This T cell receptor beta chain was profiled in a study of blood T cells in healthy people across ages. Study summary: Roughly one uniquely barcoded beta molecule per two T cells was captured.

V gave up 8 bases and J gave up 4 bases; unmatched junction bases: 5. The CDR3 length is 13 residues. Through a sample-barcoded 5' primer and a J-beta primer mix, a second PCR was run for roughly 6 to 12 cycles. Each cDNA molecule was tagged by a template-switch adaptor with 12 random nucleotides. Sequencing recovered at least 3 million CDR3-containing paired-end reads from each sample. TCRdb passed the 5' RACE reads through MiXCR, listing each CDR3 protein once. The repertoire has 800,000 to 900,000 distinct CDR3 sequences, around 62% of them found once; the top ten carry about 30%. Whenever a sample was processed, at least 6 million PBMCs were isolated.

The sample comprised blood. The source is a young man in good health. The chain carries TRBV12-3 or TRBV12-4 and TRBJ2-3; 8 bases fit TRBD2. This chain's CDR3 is CASSGGLADTQYF. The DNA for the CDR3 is TGTGCCAGCTCCGGGGGACTAGCAGATACGCAGTATTTT.